The entry that follows covers one TCR beta chain sequence. In the original analysis: Nucleated cell number was recorded as an estimate derived from reference gene primer amplification. Repertoires were generated with immunoSEQ multiplex PCR, while TCRdb's copy carries only in-frame clones and drops some. V, J and clone size are taken as reported in that table, and D and trimming were inferred from the DNA itself. The sample records 250,000 to 350,000 clones, around 90% being singletons. Germline CDR1 MNHEY, CDR2 SMNVEV (reference sequence). The ends lost 0 bases at V and 3 bases at J; junction bases unmatched: 5. This CDR3 comprises 15 residues. The record originates from a study of blood T cell repertoires in COVID-19. The wider study: Whether acute or convalescent, the COVID-19 samples came from the United States, Italy and Spain. PBMCs, B-cell-depleted T cells, or T cells were the source of the cDNA or gDNA that made up the material.

This sequence originates from a man aged 18-30 years with active or convalescent COVID-19. This rearrangement joins TRBV27 to TRBJ2-7, with 7 bases fitting TRBD2. The material sequenced was peripheral blood. The CDR3 loop reads CASSLSPSGFYEQYF. CDR3 nucleotide sequence: TGTGCCAGCAGTTTATCCCCTAGCGGTTTCTACGAGCAGTACTTC.